A selection of T cell receptor beta chains follows, all from one sample in a study of T cells in tumors after PD-1 blockade. Produced via immunoSEQ multiplex PCR; TCRdb's table is partial and in-frame only. The sample records approximately 45,000 clones, 70% to 85% being singletons. Specimen: PBMCs, collected before anti-PD-1 therapy. Every receptor here comes from a human donor with advanced basal cell or squamous cell carcinoma (not recorded which). The CDR3 runs from the conserved cysteine through the conserved F or W. The D gene is left open where the match is weak. Size tells how often a clone was seen (once, few, many) or the class of an expanded clone, and some rows leave it out.

clone size: .
J gene: TRBJ1-3
D gene: TRBD1
V gene: TRBV7-8
CDR3 DNA: TGTGCCAGCAGCTTAGCCGGGACAGGGGGTTTCTCTGGAAACACCATATATTTT
CDR3 protein: CASSLAGTGGFSGNTIYF

clone size: few
J gene: TRBJ2-7
D gene: TRBD2
V gene: TRBV28
CDR3 DNA: TGTGCCAGCACCTTGGGGACTAGCGTGTACGAGCAGTACTTC
CDR3 protein: CASTLGTSVYEQYF

clone size: .
J gene: TRBJ1-2
D gene: .
V gene: TRBV3-1/TRBV3-2
CDR3 DNA: TGTGCCAGCAGCCAAAACAGAGACTCCTGGTCTGGCTACACCTTC
CDR3 protein: CASSQNRDSWSGYTF

clone size: .
J gene: TRBJ1-6
D gene: .
V gene: TRBV6-5
CDR3 DNA: TGTGCCACGGGACCGCCCAATTCACCCCTCCACTTT
CDR3 protein: CATGPPNSPLHF

clone size: .
J gene: TRBJ2-3
D gene: .
V gene: TRBV29-1
CDR3 DNA: TGCAGCGTTGAAGATCCTTCCCGGGAGTCCGAGGGGTGGACGCAGTATTTT
CDR3 protein: CSVEDPSRESEGWTQYF

clone size: .
J gene: TRBJ2-7
D gene: .
V gene: TRBV28
CDR3 DNA: TGTGCCAGCAGTCCCATGGGGGTTACCTACGAGCAGTACTTC
CDR3 protein: CASSPMGVTYEQYF

clone size: .
J gene: TRBJ1-6
D gene: .
V gene: TRBV5-6
CDR3 DNA: TGTGCCAGCAGCTTCGGCAGGGACGTCTCACCCCTCCACTTT
CDR3 protein: CASSFGRDVSPLHF

clone size: .
J gene: TRBJ1-3
D gene: .
V gene: TRBV4-2
CDR3 DNA: TGTGCCAGCAGCGAGTTAGGGACCCGGCCGGATTTT
CDR3 protein: CASSELGTRPDF

clone size: .
J gene: TRBJ1-1
D gene: .
V gene: TRBV11-3
CDR3 DNA: TGTGCCAGCAGCTTTGACAGAGCTACTGAAGCTTTCTTT
CDR3 protein: CASSFDRATEAFF

clone size: .
J gene: TRBJ2-1
D gene: .
V gene: TRBV15
CDR3 DNA: TGTGCCACCAGCAGAGTAAATGAGCAGTTCTTC
CDR3 protein: CATSRVNEQFF

clone size: .
J gene: TRBJ2-7
D gene: .
V gene: TRBV12-3/TRBV12-4
CDR3 DNA: TGTGCCAGCAGTTTAGGAGGGGGGGAGCAGTACTTC
CDR3 protein: CASSLGGGEQYF

clone size: medium-sized
J gene: TRBJ1-4
D gene: .
V gene: TRBV7-2
CDR3 DNA: TGTGCCAGCAGCTTAGTTGGCCCCTGGGATGAAAAACTGTTTTTT
CDR3 protein: CASSLVGPWDEKLFF

clone size: .
J gene: TRBJ1-2
D gene: .
V gene: TRBV3-1/TRBV3-2
CDR3 DNA: TGTGCCAGCAGCCAAGAAGGGCCCTACTACACCTTC
CDR3 protein: CASSQEGPYYTF

clone size: .
J gene: TRBJ2-7
D gene: .
V gene: TRBV3-1/TRBV3-2
CDR3 DNA: TGTGCCAGCAGCCAGGAGGGATACGAGCAGTACTTC
CDR3 protein: CASSQEGYEQYF

clone size: .
J gene: TRBJ1-2
D gene: TRBD1
V gene: TRBV2
CDR3 DNA: TGTGCCAGCCAAAATACAGGGGTGGGCTACACCTTC
CDR3 protein: CASQNTGVGYTF

clone size: .
J gene: TRBJ2-7
D gene: TRBD2
V gene: TRBV14
CDR3 DNA: TGTGCCAGCAGCCATACTAGCGGGGCCCGAAAGTACTTC
CDR3 protein: CASSHTSGARKYF

clone size: .
J gene: TRBJ1-2
D gene: TRBD1
V gene: TRBV19
CDR3 DNA: TGTGCCAGTAGTGACACAGGGGGCGAGAATGGCTACACCTTC
CDR3 protein: CASSDTGGENGYTF